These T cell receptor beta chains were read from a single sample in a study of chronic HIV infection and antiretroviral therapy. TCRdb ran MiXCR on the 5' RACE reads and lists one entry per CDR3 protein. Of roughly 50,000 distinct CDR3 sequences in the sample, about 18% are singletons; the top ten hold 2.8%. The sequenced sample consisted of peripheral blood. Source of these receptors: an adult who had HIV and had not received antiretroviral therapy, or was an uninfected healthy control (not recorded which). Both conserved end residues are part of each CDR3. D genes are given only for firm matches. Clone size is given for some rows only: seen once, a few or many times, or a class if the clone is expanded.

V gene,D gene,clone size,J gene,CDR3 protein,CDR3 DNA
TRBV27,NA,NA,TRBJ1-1,CASSLVRGTEAFF,TGTGCCAGCAGTTTAGTGAGAGGCACTGAAGCTTTCTTT
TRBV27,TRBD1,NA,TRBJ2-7,CATQGAYEQYF,TGTGCCACACAGGGGGCCTACGAGCAGTACTTC
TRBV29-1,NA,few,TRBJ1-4,CSVGEGREKLFF,TGCAGCGTTGGGGAAGGAAGGGAAAAACTGTTTTTT
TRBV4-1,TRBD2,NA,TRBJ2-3,CASSHELSGSPSDTQYF,TGCGCCAGCAGCCACGAACTTAGCGGGAGTCCCTCAGATACGCAGTATTTT
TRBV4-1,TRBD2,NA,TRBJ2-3,CASSLRASGYTDTQYF,TGCGCCAGCAGTCTCCGGGCTAGCGGGTACACAGATACGCAGTATTTT
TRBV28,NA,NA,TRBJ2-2,CASRSHWTGYGSGELFF,TGTGCCAGCAGATCCCACTGGACGGGGTACGGGTCCGGGGAGCTGTTTTTT
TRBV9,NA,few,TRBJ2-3,CASSTRTDTQYF,TGTGCCAGCAGCACGCGGACAGATACGCAGTATTTT
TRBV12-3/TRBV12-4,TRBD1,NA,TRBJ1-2,CASSQSTGNGYTF,TGTGCCAGCAGCCAATCGACAGGGAATGGCTACACCTTC
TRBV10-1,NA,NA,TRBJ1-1,CASSDPQEGSEAFF,TGCGCCAGCAGTGACCCCCAGGAGGGAAGTGAAGCTTTCTTT
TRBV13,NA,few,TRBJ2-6,CASSPRREPTGANVLTF,TGTGCCAGCAGCCCCCGGAGGGAGCCCACTGGGGCCAACGTCCTGACTTTC
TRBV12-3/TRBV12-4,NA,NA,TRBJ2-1,CASSPGSLPLSSYNEQFF,TGTGCCAGCAGCCCTGGCTCATTGCCACTGAGCTCCTACAATGAGCAGTTCTTC
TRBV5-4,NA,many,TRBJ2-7,CASSPPGSYEQYF,TGTGCCAGCAGCCCCCCGGGCTCCTACGAGCAGTACTTC
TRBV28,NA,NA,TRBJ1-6,CASRGQVPRPENSPLHF,TGTGCCAGCAGGGGACAAGTCCCACGCCCAGAAAATTCACCCCTCCACTTT
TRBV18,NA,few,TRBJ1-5,CASSPEQVNQPQHF,TGTGCCAGCTCACCGGAACAGGTCAATCAGCCCCAGCATTTT
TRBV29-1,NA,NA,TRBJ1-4,CSVRWIGGPNEKLFF,TGCAGCGTGCGGTGGATAGGAGGGCCAAATGAAAAACTGTTTTTT
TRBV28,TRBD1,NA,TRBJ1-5,CASSTPTGANQPQHF,TGTGCCAGCAGTACCCCGACAGGGGCCAATCAGCCCCAGCATTTT
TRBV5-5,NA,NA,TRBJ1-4,CASSSREKLFF,TGTGCCAGCAGCTCTCGTGAAAAACTGTTTTTT
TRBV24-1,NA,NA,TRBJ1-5,CATSEGGNQPQHF,TGTGCCACCAGTGAGGGGGGCAATCAGCCCCAGCATTTT
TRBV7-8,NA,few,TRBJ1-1,CASSDLFMNTEAFF,TGTGCCAGCAGCGATCTCTTCATGAACACTGAAGCTTTCTTT
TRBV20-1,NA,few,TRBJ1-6,CSISSNSPLHF,TGCAGTATAAGCAGTAATTCACCCCTCCACTTT
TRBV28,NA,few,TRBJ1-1,CASSFAGTTEAFF,TGTGCCAGCAGTTTTGCAGGGACCACTGAAGCTTTCTTT
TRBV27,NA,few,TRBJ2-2,CASSPKGLNTGELFF,TGTGCCAGCAGTCCAAAGGGACTCAACACCGGGGAGCTGTTTTTT
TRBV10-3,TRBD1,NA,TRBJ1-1,CAILPTGGTEAFF,TGTGCCATCCTACCTACAGGGGGCACTGAAGCTTTCTTT
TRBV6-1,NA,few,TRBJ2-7,CASTLRTEAYEQYF,TGTGCCAGCACCCTCCGGACGGAAGCCTACGAGCAGTACTTC
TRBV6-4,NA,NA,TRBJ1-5,CASSDSPGSNQPQHF,TGTGCCAGCAGTGACTCGCCAGGGAGCAATCAGCCCCAGCATTTT
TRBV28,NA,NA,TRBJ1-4,CASSSPRWWEKLFF,TGTGCCAGCAGTTCGCCCAGGTGGTGGGAAAAACTGTTTTTT
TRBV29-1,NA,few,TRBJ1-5,CSVARSFNQPQHF,TGCAGCGTTGCTCGGTCCTTTAATCAGCCCCAGCATTTT
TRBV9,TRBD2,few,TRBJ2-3,CASSVVAGGTDTQYF,TGTGCCAGCAGCGTAGTAGCGGGAGGCACAGATACGCAGTATTTT
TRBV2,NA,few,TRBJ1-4,CASMRGVGEKLFF,TGTGCCAGCATGCGGGGTGTAGGTGAAAAACTGTTTTTT